The 28 T cell receptor beta chains presented below share a single source sample, sequenced in a study of blood T cell repertoires in COVID-19. The assay was immunoSEQ multiplex PCR, and TCRdb's table has in-frame clones only and misses some. The table has about 100,000 clones, roughly 80% seen once. The sequenced material came from peripheral blood. These receptors all stem from a man between 65 and 85 years old with active or convalescent COVID-19.

This clone has only a few counts. The chain has TRBV19 and TRBJ2-4, with 8 bases matching TRBD1. Unmatched junction bases numbered 10, after V lost 6 bases and J lost 3 bases. The CDR3 loop spans 16 amino acids. Germline V gene data show CDR1 as LNHDA and CDR2 as SQIVND (reference sequence). DNA for the CDR3: TGTGCCAGTAGCCCCAGGGGGCATAGAGGCAAAAACATTCAGTACTTC. It encodes CASSPRGHRGKNIQYF.

V and J are TRBV7-2 and TRBJ2-7; 7 positions agree with TRBD1. The CDR3 is 15 residues long. Germline lookup yields CDR1 SGHTA and CDR2 FQGNSA. The V segment lost 2 bases and the J segment 3 bases; nucleotides outside the gene matches: 7. The CDR3 DNA follows: TGTGCCAGCAGCTTATACGCCGGGACAGTCTACGAGCAGTACTTC. It encodes CASSLYAGTVYEQYF.

This chain connects TRBV7-6 to TRBJ1-4; a possible D gene is TRBD1 (5 bases). V was shortened by 5 bases and J by 0 bases, with 7 bases between the two germline ends. Germline CDR1 SGHVS, CDR2 FNYEAQ. The CDR3 contains 14 residues. The CDR3 reads CASSTRATNEKLFF. The CDR3 DNA reads as TGTGCCAGCAGCACCAGGGCAACTAATGAAAAACTGTTTTTT. The entire variable domain, with the rest obtained from reference TRBV7-6 and TRBJ1-4, is as follows: GAGVSQSPRYKVTKRGQDVALRCDPISGHVSLYWYRQALGQGPEFLTYFNYEAQQDKSGLPNDRFSAERPEGSISTLTIQRTEQRDSAMYRCASSTRATNEKLFFGSGTQLSVL.

The gene calls are TRBV7-9 and TRBJ2-3, with TRBD1 as a possible D gene (5 bases). The V end was cut by 5 bases, the J end by 6 bases, with 6 bases between. The CDR3 covers 11 residues. Germline lookup yields CDR1 SEHNR and CDR2 FQNEAQ (reference sequence). The CDR3 protein is CASSQGDTQYF. The CDR3 DNA sequence: TGTGCCAGCAGCCAGGGTGATACGCAGTATTTT.

Only a few counts were recorded for this clone. J is TRBJ2-5 and V is TRBV19; 9 bases agree with TRBD1. The CDR3 has 15 residues. Trimming took 5 bases from V and 2 from J; bases not matched to a gene: 6. Germline-derived CDR1 and CDR2 are LNHDA and SQIVND (reference sequence). CDR3 in amino acids: CASSRGTGWQETQYF. The DNA for the CDR3 is TGTGCCAGTAGTCGCGGGACAGGGTGGCAAGAGACCCAGTACTTC.

This clone has just a few counts. This chain links TRBV6-6 with TRBJ1-1; a weak D match, TRBD1 (6 bases). This CDR3 has 14 residues. Per germline, CDR1 MNHNY and CDR2 SVGAGI (reference sequence). Trimming cost V 5 bases and J 5 bases, with 15 bases left between them. The CDR3 loop reads CASSTQGRVTEAFF. CDR3 nucleotides: TGTGCCAGCAGTACCCAGGGGAGGGTTACTGAAGCTTTCTTT.

The rearrangement uses TRBV3-1 (or the pseudogene TRBV3-2) and TRBJ2-7; tentatively, D is TRBD1 (6 bases). This CDR3 contains 12 residues. In germline, CDR1 is LGHDT, CDR2 YNNKEL (reference sequence). Trimming removed 3 bases from V and 3 bases from J, with 6 bases in between. The CDR3 reads CASSQTGYEQYF. The CDR3 DNA sequence: TGTGCCAGCAGCCAGACAGGCTACGAGCAGTACTTC.

The V and J genes are TRBV5-6 and TRBJ2-7; no clear D gene. Between the trimmed V and J ends, which lost 2 bases and 4 bases, there was a span of 10 bases. The CDR3 has 13 amino acids. Looked up from germline, CDR1 is SGHDT and CDR2 is YYEEEE. CDR3 loop: CASSLGAAYEQYF. The CDR3 DNA reads as TGTGCCAGCAGCTTAGGAGCCGCTTACGAGCAGTACTTC.

V is TRBV6-5 and J is TRBJ2-3, with D possibly TRBD1 on 5 matching bases. The germline gives CDR1 MNHEY, CDR2 SVGAGI. The CDR3 totals 13 residues. V dropped 11 bases and J dropped 1 base, with 13 bases sitting between them. The CDR3 loop is CASGVGGTDTQYF. Written as DNA, the CDR3 is TGTGCCTCCGGAGTAGGGGGCACAGATACGCAGTATTTT.

There are a few counts of this clone. The gene calls are TRBV5-5 and TRBJ1-1; 7 positions agree with TRBD1. The CDR3 is made up of 15 amino acids. Losses at the gene ends were 4 bases for V and 5 bases for J; bases not matched to a gene: 11. In germline, CDR1 is SGHKS, CDR2 YYEKEE (reference sequence). This CDR3 reads CASSPNRQGVTEAFF. The CDR3 region has the DNA TGTGCCAGCAGCCCGAATCGACAGGGAGTTACTGAAGCTTTCTTT.

J is TRBJ1-2 and V is TRBV6-5, with 7 bases matching TRBD1. V trimming: 6 bases; J trimming: 4 bases; junction bases outside the gene matches: 5. Per the germline V gene, CDR1 is MNHEY and CDR2 is SVGAGI. The CDR3 contains 13 residues. The CDR3 here is CASRTDRVYGYTF. The CDR3 nucleotides are TGTGCCAGCAGGACTGACAGGGTCTATGGCTACACCTTC.

The genes are TRBV15 and TRBJ2-1, with D maybe TRBD1 (6 bases). Trimming removed 0 bases from V and 2 bases from J, with 17 bases in between. This CDR3 spans 18 amino acids. Per germline, CDR1 LNHNV and CDR2 YYDKDF (reference sequence). The CDR3 sequence is CATSREPPTGLAYNEQFF. The CDR3 nucleotides read TGTGCCACCAGCAGAGAGCCCCCTACAGGGCTGGCCTACAATGAGCAGTTCTTC.

The sample holds a few counts of this clone. The V gene is TRBV7-9, the J gene TRBJ2-2, with no clear D. This CDR3 has 14 residues. Trimming left V 5 bases short and J 2 bases short, with 9 bases between. From germline, CDR1 is SEHNR and CDR2 FQNEAQ (reference sequence). As DNA, the CDR3 is TGTGCCAGCAGCGCACAATCTAACACCGGGGAGCTGTTTTTT. Its protein product is CASSAQSNTGELFF.

The rearrangement joins TRBV28 to TRBJ2-5; the D gene is possibly TRBD1 (6 bases). The CDR3 consists of 14 residues. CDR1 is MDHEN, CDR2 SYDVKM, per germline. The V end was cut by 5 bases, the J end by 2 bases, with 12 bases between. The CDR3: CASSPDRIQETQYF. Written as DNA, the CDR3 is TGTGCCAGCAGTCCTGACAGGATTCAAGAGACCCAGTACTTC.

CDR3 residues: CASSLGGQGSYEQYF. The DNA for the CDR3 is TGTGCCAGCAGCTTAGGGGGACAGGGTTCCTACGAGCAGTACTTC. The chain couples TRBV11-2 to TRBJ2-7, with 9 nucleotides matching TRBD1. Germline CDR1 and CDR2: SGHAT and FQNNGV. V dropped 1 base and J dropped 1; count of bases not matched to a gene: 2. The CDR3 length is 15 residues. Full variable domain (outside the CDR3, taken from reference TRBV11-2 and TRBJ2-7): EAGVAQSPRYKIIEKRQSVAFWCNPISGHATLYWYQQILGQGPKLLIQFQNNGVVDDSQLPKDRFSAERLKGVDSTLKIQPAKLEDSAVYLCASSLGGQGSYEQYFGPGTRLTVT.

This rearrangement joins TRBV19 to TRBJ1-1, with 7 bases aligning to TRBD1. After removal of 6 bases from V and 4 bases from J, the junction contained 11 bases not matched to a gene. The CDR3 spans 15 residues. CDR1 is LNHDA, CDR2 SQIVND, per germline (reference sequence). The CDR3 nucleotides read TGTGCCAGTAGGATACAGGGGCCACTGGGCACTGAAGCTTTCTTT. It yields the protein CASRIQGPLGTEAFF.

V is TRBV19 and J is TRBJ1-2; 8 bases fit TRBD1. Per the germline V gene, CDR1 is LNHDA and CDR2 is SQIVND (reference sequence). Trimming removed 5 bases from V and 1 base from J; junction bases left unmatched: 12. The CDR3 is made up of 17 amino acids. CDR3 amino acids: CASSVKSQGAYNYGYTF. The CDR3 DNA follows: TGTGCCAGTAGTGTCAAAAGCCAGGGGGCGTATAACTATGGCTACACCTTC. The whole variable domain, remainder taken from reference TRBV19 and TRBJ1-2, is DGGITQSPKYLFRKEGQNVTLSCEQNLNHDAMYWYRQDPGQGLRLIYYSQIVNDFQKGDIAEGYSVSREKKESFPLTVTSAQKNPTAFYLCASSVKSQGAYNYGYTFGSGTRLTVV.

The V gene is TRBV10-3, the J gene TRBJ1-1; unclear D gene. Germline CDR1 and CDR2: ENHRY and SYGVKD. V shed 3 bases and J shed 1 base, with 12 bases lying between them. The CDR3 length is 15 residues. This CDR3 reads CAISDGGHRNTEAFF. The CDR3 coding sequence is TGTGCCATCAGTGATGGCGGGCACCGGAACACTGAAGCTTTCTTT.

The rearrangement uses TRBV3-1 (or the pseudogene TRBV3-2) and TRBJ2-2; possible D gene TRBD2, 6 bases. The CDR3 has 13 residues. In germline, CDR1 is LGHDT, CDR2 YNNKEL (reference sequence). The ends were cut back, 7 bases at V and 7 bases at J, with 13 bases in the middle. The CDR3 DNA sequence: TGTGCCAGCACCCGCGGAGGGAGCGGGGAGCTGTTTTTT. Its translation is CASTRGGSGELFF.

The chain couples TRBV19 to TRBJ2-7; TRBD1 matches at 8 bases. Trimming took 6 bases from V and 5 from J; bases not matched to a gene: 9. The CDR3 has 14 residues. CDR1 is LNHDA, CDR2 SQIVND, per germline (reference sequence). The CDR3 region has the DNA TGTGCCAGTAGCCTACAGGGGGGACTGGACGAGCAGTACTTC. It specifies CASSLQGGLDEQYF.

The chain joins TRBV4-1 to TRBJ2-1; 13 bases map to TRBD2. The germline V gene encodes CDR1 MGHRA and CDR2 YSYEKL. Germline trimming cut 3 bases from V and 5 bases from J; bases unmatched to any gene: 4. The CDR3 has 16 amino acids. The CDR3 bases are TGCGCCAGCAGCCAGTATGGGACTAGCGGGAACAATGAGCAGTTCTTC. It encodes CASSQYGTSGNNEQFF.

This clone has only a few counts. The chain couples TRBV7-2 to TRBJ2-7, with TRBD2 matching over 10 bases. From germline, CDR1 is SGHTA and CDR2 FQGNSA. The trim removed 3 bases at V and 5 bases at J, leaving 7 bases unmatched. The CDR3 runs 15 residues. The CDR3 nucleotides read TGTGCCAGCAGCTTCAGCGGGAGGGCCGAGAACGAGCAGTACTTC. The encoded protein is CASSFSGRAENEQYF.

This clone has just a few counts. The gene calls are TRBV7-6 and TRBJ1-1; D is unresolved. The length of the CDR3 is 15 residues. Trimming took off 2 bases at V and 11 bases at J, with 21 bases between the two ends. Germline V gene sequence: CDR1 SGHVS, CDR2 FNYEAQ. CDR3 nucleotide sequence: TGTGCCAGCAGCTTACTCTTATCGACGGCGACAAAGGCTTTCTTT. Protein sequence: CASSLLLSTATKAFF. Using reference TRBV7-6 and TRBJ1-1 for the parts outside the CDR3, the full variable domain is GAGVSQSPRYKVTKRGQDVALRCDPISGHVSLYWYRQALGQGPEFLTYFNYEAQQDKSGLPNDRFSAERPEGSISTLTIQRTEQRDSAMYRCASSLLLSTATKAFFGQGTRLTVV.

The sample holds a few counts of this clone. The chain links TRBV28 to TRBJ1-4; 7 nucleotides align to TRBD1. CDR1 and CDR2 from the germline V gene are MDHEN and SYDVKM. The length of the CDR3 is 15 residues. V shed 4 bases, J shed 7 bases, and the junction held 9 bases outside the gene matches. CDR3 in DNA: TGTGCCAGCAGTTCCATGAGGCAGGGGGGTGAAAAACTGTTTTTT. Amino acids: CASSSMRQGGEKLFF.

V usage is TRBV5-1 and J usage is TRBJ2-1; the match to TRBD2 covers 14 bases. V shed 2 bases and J 5 bases; nucleotides not matched to a gene: 6. Germline CDR1 is SGHRS and CDR2 is YFSETQ. CDR3 length equals 17 residues. In DNA, the CDR3 is TGCGCCAGCAGCTTCGGACTAGCGGGAGGCCAGGACAATGAGCAGTTCTTC. This translates into CASSFGLAGGQDNEQFF.

V is TRBV6-2 or TRBV6-3 and J is TRBJ1-5; 9 bases match TRBD1. CDR1 is MNHEY, CDR2 SVGEGT, per germline. The CDR3 spans 16 residues. The V gene end was trimmed by 4 bases and the J gene end by 5 bases; junction bases not matched to a gene: 9. CDR3 loop: CASSWANRGHYQPQHF. The CDR3, as DNA: TGTGCCAGCAGTTGGGCCAACAGGGGGCATTATCAGCCCCAGCATTTT.

The V and J genes are TRBV6-5 and TRBJ1-1; TRBD1 is a possible D gene (5 bases). The CDR3 length is 11 residues. Deletions cut 6 bases from V and 6 bases from J, with 8 bases between. CDR1 and CDR2 (germline): MNHEY, SVGAGI. The CDR3 spells CASSTGAEAFF. For the CDR3, the DNA is TGTGCCAGCAGCACAGGAGCTGAAGCTTTCTTT.

V and J are TRBV12-3 or TRBV12-4 and TRBJ2-7; 7 bases map to TRBD2. Unmatched junction bases numbered 1, after V lost 4 bases and J lost 1 base. The CDR3 extends over 13 amino acids. The CDR3, as DNA: TGTGCCAGCAGTTGGGGGGGTTCCTACGAGCAGTACTTC. Amino acid sequence: CASSWGGSYEQYF.